These 5 T cell receptor beta chains were all obtained from the same sample, sequenced in a study of blood T cell repertoires in COVID-19. TCRdb's table, derived via immunoSEQ multiplex PCR, lists solely in-frame clones and lacks some. This sample has 200,000 or so clones, with 80% to 85% found just once. Input material: PBMCs or T cells enriched from blood (not recorded which). The receptors were gathered from a man aged 35-49 years who had recovered from COVID-19.

The chain is built from TRBV18 and TRBJ1-1, with TRBD1 as a possible D gene (6 bases). The CDR3 is 14 residues long. The germline V gene encodes CDR1 KGHSH and CDR2 LQKENI. The V end lost 6 bases, the J end lost 4 bases, and 15 bases lay between the germline ends. CDR3 sequence (DNA): TGTGCCAGCTCGCCAGGGGACGGGGGCACTGAAGCTTTCTTT. As protein: CASSPGDGGTEAFF.

The rearrangement uses TRBV4-3 and TRBJ1-4, with 7 bases aligning to TRBD1. The germline CDR1 and CDR2 sequences are LGHNA and YSLEER. Trimming removed 0 bases from V and 6 bases from J; junction bases left unmatched: 4. CDR3 size: 15 residues. The CDR3 DNA follows: TGCGCCAGCAGCCAAGATTGGCAGGGGGATGAAAAACTGTTTTTT. Translated, it gives CASSQDWQGDEKLFF.

Details on this clone: Other DNA sequences within the sample encode an identical CDR3. V and J are TRBV5-6 and TRBJ1-4, with 9 bases lining up with TRBD1. V trimming: 2 bases; J trimming: 7 bases; junction bases outside the gene matches: 3. The CDR3 extends over 14 amino acids. Germline values: CDR1 SGHDT, CDR2 YYEEEE. The CDR3, as DNA: TGTGCCAGCAGCTTAAGACAGGGGGGTGAAAAACTGTTTTTT. It translates to CASSLRQGGEKLFF.

CDR3: CASSLLLDGDGYTF. In DNA, the CDR3 is TGTGCCAGCAGCTTGTTGCTGGACGGGGATGGCTACACCTTC. The chain recombines TRBV5-6 with TRBJ1-2, with D unclear. Germline V gives CDR1 SGHDT, CDR2 YYEEEE. The CDR3 length is 14 residues. Trimming stripped 1 base from V and 6 bases from J, with 13 bases between.

This chain joins TRBV6-5 and TRBJ1-3; TRBD1 might be the D (5 bases). V was cut by 8 bases and J by 7 bases, with 18 bases left in between. Per germline, CDR1 MNHEY and CDR2 SVGAGI. CDR3 length: 14 amino acids. The CDR3 coding sequence is TGTGCCAGCGCCGATAGTTGGGGCAGGAACACCATATATTTT. It encodes CASADSWGRNTIYF.